These T cell receptor beta chains were read from a single sample in a study of blood T cell repertoires in COVID-19. Assay used: immunoSEQ multiplex PCR; TCRdb lists only in-frame clones, some missing. The sample consists of about 30,000 clones, 80% of them appearing once. The sample consisted of peripheral blood. These receptors were obtained from an elderly man with acute or convalescent COVID-19. Each CDR3 is given with its conserved first and last residue. Fields, in order: clone size, J gene, V gene, D gene, CDR3 DNA, CDR3 protein. A D gene is named only where the DNA matches it firmly. Expanded clones get a size class; other rows say once, few or many, or leave the size out.

- | TRBJ2-3 | TRBV7-2 | - | TGTGCCAGCAGGGATGGACAACCCGCAGATACGCAGTATTTT | CASRDGQPADTQYF
few | TRBJ1-1 | TRBV7-6 | TRBD1 | TGTGCCAGCAGCTCCGGGGACAGGGGGCCGAGGATGAACACTGAAGCTTTCTTT | CASSSGDRGPRMNTEAFF
- | TRBJ1-5 | TRBV4-3 | - | TGCGCCAGCAGCCAAGAATGGGCTAATCAGCCCCAGCATTTT | CASSQEWANQPQHF
once | TRBJ2-7 | TRBV21-1 | - | TGTGCCAGCAGCAAGCGCGAGACAGCCTACGAGCAGTACTTC | CASSKRETAYEQYF
- | TRBJ1-2 | TRBV6-5 | TRBD1 | TGTGCCAGCAGTTTGAACAGGGGCGACGGCTACACCTTC | CASSLNRGDGYTF
- | TRBJ2-4 | TRBV3-1/TRBV3-2 | - | TGTGCCAGCAGCGCAATGTGTCCCATTTGCAGAAAAAACATTCAGTACTTC | CASSAMCPICRKNIQYF
- | TRBJ2-4 | TRBV6-2/TRBV6-3 | TRBD2 | TGTGCCAGCAGTGGACTGGGGGGGACCATTCAGTACTTC | CASSGLGGTIQYF
- | TRBJ2-3 | TRBV3-1/TRBV3-2 | TRBD2 | TGTGCCAGCAGCCCTACCCTCGGGCTAGCGGGGGGAGGTCGTATAGATACGCAGTATTTT | CASSPTLGLAGGGRIDTQYF
- | TRBJ2-7 | TRBV11-2 | TRBD1 | TGTGCCAGCAGCTCGGGACAGTACTACGAGCAGTACTTC | CASSSGQYYEQYF
- | TRBJ2-5 | TRBV6-5 | TRBD2 | TGTGCCAGCAGTTACAGTAGGACTAGCGGGAGGGAGACCCAGTACTTC | CASSYSRTSGRETQYF
- | TRBJ2-1 | TRBV27 | TRBD2 | TGTGCCAGCAGTTTTATAGCGGGCGGTACCCACAATGAGCAGTTCTTC | CASSFIAGGTHNEQFF
- | TRBJ1-1 | TRBV6-5 | TRBD1 | TGTGCCAGCAGTTACTCGAACAGGGGGCTCACTGAAGCTTTCTTT | CASSYSNRGLTEAFF
- | TRBJ2-7 | TRBV7-9 | TRBD1 | TGTGCCAGCATCCCGGGACAGGTGGGCGAGCAGTACTTC | CASIPGQVGEQYF
- | TRBJ2-7 | TRBV7-3 | - | TGTGCCAGCAGCTTAGAGGTCGGAGGTTCGTACGAGCAGTACTTC | CASSLEVGGSYEQYF
- | TRBJ1-2 | TRBV20-1 | - | TGCAGTGACGACAGTAGTTACGGCTACACCTTC | CSDDSSYGYTF
- | TRBJ2-7 | TRBV19 | TRBD2 | TGTGCCAGTAGTACGGAGCGGGAGAGCTACGAGCAGTACTTC | CASSTERESYEQYF
once | TRBJ2-2 | TRBV5-4 | TRBD2 | TGTGCCAGCAGCTTGCTTGCACTAGCGGGTAGCACCGGGGAGCTGTTTTTT | CASSLLALAGSTGELFF
- | TRBJ1-4 | TRBV19 | - | TGTGCCAGTAGTCAGAACTCGGGATCCCCAAGTGAAAAACTGTTTTTT | CASSQNSGSPSEKLFF
- | TRBJ2-5 | TRBV7-2 | - | TGTGCCAGCAGCTCTAGTCGGGGGAGAGAGGAGACCCAGTACTTC | CASSSSRGREETQYF
- | TRBJ2-7 | TRBV15 | TRBD1 | TGTGCCACCAGCAGAAGGGACAGCCCCTACGAGCAGTACTTC | CATSRRDSPYEQYF
- | TRBJ2-3 | TRBV24-1 | - | TGTGCCACCAGATCAGGGGTCGAAGATACGCAGTATTTT | CATRSGVEDTQYF